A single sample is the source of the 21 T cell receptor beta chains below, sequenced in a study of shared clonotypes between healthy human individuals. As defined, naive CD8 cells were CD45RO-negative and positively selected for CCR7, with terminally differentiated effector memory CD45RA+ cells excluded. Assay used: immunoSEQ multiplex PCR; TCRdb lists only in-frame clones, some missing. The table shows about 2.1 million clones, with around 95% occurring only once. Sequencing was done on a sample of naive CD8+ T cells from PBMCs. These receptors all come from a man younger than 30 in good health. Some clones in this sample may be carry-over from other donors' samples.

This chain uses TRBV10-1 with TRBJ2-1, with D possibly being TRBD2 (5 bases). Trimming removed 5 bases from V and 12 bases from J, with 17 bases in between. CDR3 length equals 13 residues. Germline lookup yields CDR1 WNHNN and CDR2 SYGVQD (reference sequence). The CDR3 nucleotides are TGCGCCAGCAGTATCGTTGCGGCCGGGGTGCAGTTCTTC. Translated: CASSIVAAGVQFF.

The CDR3 DNA reads as TGCGCCAGCAGCCCCTTCGTCGTAAACTATGGCTACACCTTC. Protein product: CASSPFVVNYGYTF. The rearrangement links TRBV4-1 to TRBJ1-2, with D hard to call. This CDR3 contains 14 residues. Germline V gene data show CDR1 as MGHRA and CDR2 as YSYEKL. V was shortened by 4 bases and J by 2 bases, with 11 bases between the two germline ends.

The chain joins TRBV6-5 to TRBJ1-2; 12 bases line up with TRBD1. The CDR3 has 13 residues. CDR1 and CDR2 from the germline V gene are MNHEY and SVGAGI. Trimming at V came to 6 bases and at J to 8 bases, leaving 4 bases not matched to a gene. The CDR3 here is CASSGGTGGGYTF. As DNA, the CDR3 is TGTGCCAGCAGCGGTGGGACAGGGGGCGGCTACACCTTC.

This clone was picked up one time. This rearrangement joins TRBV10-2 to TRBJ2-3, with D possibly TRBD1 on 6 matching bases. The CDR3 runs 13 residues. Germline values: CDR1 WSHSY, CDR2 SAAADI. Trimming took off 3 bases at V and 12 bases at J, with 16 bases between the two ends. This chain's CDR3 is CASSDRTARSQYF. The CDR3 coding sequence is TGCGCCAGCAGTGACCGGACAGCCCGATCTCAGTATTTT.

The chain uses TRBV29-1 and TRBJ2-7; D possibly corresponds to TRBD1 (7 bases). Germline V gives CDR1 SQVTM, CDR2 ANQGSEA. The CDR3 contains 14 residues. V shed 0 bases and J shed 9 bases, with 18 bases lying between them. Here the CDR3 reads CSVEDRDRDFSQYF. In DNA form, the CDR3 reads TGCAGCGTTGAAGATCGAGACAGGGACTTTTCGCAGTACTTC.

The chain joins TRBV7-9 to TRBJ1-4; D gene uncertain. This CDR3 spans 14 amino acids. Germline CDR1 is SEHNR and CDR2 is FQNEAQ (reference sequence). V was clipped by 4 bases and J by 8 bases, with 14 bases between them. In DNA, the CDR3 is TGTGCCAGCAGCTCGAGCCGGCGACCAGAAAAACTGTTTTTT. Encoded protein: CASSSSRRPEKLFF.

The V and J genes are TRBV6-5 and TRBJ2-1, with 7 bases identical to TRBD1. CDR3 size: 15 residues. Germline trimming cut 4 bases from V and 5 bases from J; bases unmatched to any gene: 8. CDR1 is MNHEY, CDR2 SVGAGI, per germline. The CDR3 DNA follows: TGTGCCAGCAGTTCCCTACGACAGGGTGACAATGAGCAGTTCTTC. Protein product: CASSSLRQGDNEQFF.

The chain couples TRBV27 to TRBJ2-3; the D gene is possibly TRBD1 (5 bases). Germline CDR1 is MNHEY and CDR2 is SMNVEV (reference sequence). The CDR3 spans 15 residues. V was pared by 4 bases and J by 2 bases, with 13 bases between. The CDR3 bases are TGTGCCAGCAGTTCGCGAGACAGCTACACAGATACGCAGTATTTT. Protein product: CASSSRDSYTDTQYF.

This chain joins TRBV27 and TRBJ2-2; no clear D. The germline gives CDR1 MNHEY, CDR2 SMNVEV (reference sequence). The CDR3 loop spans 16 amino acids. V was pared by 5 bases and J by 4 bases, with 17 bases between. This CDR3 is CASSPDSSFRTGELFF. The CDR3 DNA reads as TGTGCCAGCAGTCCCGACTCAAGTTTTCGCACCGGGGAGCTGTTTTTT.

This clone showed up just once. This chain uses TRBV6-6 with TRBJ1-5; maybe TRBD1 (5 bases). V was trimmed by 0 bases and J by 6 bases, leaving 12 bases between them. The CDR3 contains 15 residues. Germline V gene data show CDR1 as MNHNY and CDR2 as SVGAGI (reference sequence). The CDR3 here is CASSYSGRDPQPQHF. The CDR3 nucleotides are TGTGCCAGCAGTTACTCCGGCAGGGACCCTCAGCCCCAGCATTTT.

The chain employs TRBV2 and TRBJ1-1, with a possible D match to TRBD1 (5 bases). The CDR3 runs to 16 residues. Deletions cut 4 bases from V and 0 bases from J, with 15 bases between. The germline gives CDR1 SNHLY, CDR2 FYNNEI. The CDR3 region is CASSVLEQAMNTEAFF. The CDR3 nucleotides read TGTGCCAGCAGTGTTTTAGAACAGGCAATGAACACTGAAGCTTTCTTT.

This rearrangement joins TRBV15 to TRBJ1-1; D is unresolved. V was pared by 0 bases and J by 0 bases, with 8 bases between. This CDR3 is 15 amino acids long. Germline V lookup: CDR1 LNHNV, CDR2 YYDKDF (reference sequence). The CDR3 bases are TGTGCCACCAGCAGAGAAGTAGGGATGAACACTGAAGCTTTCTTT. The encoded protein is CATSREVGMNTEAFF.

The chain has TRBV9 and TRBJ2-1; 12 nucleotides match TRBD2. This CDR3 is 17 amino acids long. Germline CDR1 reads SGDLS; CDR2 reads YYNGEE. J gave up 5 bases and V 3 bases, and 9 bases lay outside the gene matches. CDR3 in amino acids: CASSDAPLAGGDNEQFF. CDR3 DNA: TGTGCCAGCAGCGACGCTCCTCTAGCGGGAGGGGACAATGAGCAGTTCTTC.

This chain's CDR3 is CASSPGTSGYEQYF. The CDR3 nucleotides are TGTGCCAGCAGCCCCGGGACTAGCGGTTACGAGCAGTACTTC. The chain combines TRBV13 with TRBJ2-7; 11 bases are a match to TRBD2. Germline lookup yields CDR1 PRHDT and CDR2 FYEKMQ (reference sequence). V was clipped by 5 bases and J by 4 bases; unmatched bases: 4. The length of the CDR3 is 14 residues.

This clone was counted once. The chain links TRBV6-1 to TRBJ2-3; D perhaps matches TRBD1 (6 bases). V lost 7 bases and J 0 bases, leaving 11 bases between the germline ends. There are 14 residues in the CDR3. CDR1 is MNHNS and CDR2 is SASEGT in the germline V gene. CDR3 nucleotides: TGTGCCAGCACCACAGGGTGGAGCACAGATACGCAGTATTTT. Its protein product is CASTTGWSTDTQYF.

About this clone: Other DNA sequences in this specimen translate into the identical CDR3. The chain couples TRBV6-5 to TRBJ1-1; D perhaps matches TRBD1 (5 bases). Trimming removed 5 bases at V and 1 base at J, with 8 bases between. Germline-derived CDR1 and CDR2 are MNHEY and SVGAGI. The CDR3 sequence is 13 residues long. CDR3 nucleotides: TGTGCCAGCAGTCGGGGCCAGAACACTGAAGCTTTCTTT. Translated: CASSRGQNTEAFF.

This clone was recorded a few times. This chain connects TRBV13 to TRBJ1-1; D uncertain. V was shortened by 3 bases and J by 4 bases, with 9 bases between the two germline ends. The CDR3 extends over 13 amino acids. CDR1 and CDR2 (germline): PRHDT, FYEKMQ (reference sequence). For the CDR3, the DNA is TGTGCCAGCAGCTTCTCCGCCGGCACTGAAGCTTTCTTT. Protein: CASSFSAGTEAFF.

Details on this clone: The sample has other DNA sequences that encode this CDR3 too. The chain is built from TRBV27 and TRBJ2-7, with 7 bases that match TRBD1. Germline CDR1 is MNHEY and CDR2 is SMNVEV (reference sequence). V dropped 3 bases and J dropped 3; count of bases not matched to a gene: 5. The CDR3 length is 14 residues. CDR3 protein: CASSLRTGHYEQYF. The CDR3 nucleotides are TGTGCCAGCAGTTTGCGGACAGGCCACTACGAGCAGTACTTC.

The CDR3 coding sequence is TGTGCCAGCAGCGAAAAACAGGGCAGGAGCTCTGGAAACACCATATATTTT. It specifies CASSEKQGRSSGNTIYF. The chain has TRBV7-8 and TRBJ1-3; D is perhaps TRBD1 (6 bases). In germline, CDR1 is SGHVS, CDR2 FQNEAQ. V lost 5 bases and J 0 bases, leaving 17 bases between the germline ends. The CDR3 sequence is 17 residues long.

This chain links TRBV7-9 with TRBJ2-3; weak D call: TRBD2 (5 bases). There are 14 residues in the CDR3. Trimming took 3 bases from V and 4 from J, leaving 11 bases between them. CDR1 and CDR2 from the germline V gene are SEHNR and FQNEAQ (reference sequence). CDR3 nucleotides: TGTGCCAGCAGCTTTGCCGGGATTGCAGATACGCAGTATTTT. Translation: CASSFAGIADTQYF.

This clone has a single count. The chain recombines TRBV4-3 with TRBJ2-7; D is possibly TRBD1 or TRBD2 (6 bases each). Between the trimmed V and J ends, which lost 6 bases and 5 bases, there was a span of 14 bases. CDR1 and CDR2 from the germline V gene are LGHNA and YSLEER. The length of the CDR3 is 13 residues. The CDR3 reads CASSPGAFHEQYF. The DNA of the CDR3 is TGCGCCAGCAGTCCGGGGGCTTTCCACGAGCAGTACTTC.